The entry that follows covers one TCR beta chain sequence. The antigen is unknown. The CDR3 sequence is 17 residues long. Deletions cut 2 bases from V and 4 bases from J, with 20 bases between. CDR1 and CDR2 from the germline V gene are SGHTA and FQGNSA. The repertoire was sequenced with immunoSEQ multiplex PCR; TCRdb's copy has only in-frame clones and lacks some. The table shows 80,000 to 100,000 clones, with around nine tenths occurring only once. The sample belongs to a study of T cell responses to AZD1222 COVID-19 vaccine. Study-wide results and caveats: Spike was spanned by vaccine-associated CD4 TCRs, which were dominant at 160-218 and 743-854. Just six AZD1222 recipients were seropositive at baseline.

The sequence came from an adult in good health. V is TRBV7-2 and J is TRBJ1-1; D gene uncertain. The sample was peripheral blood, taken on day 0 of AZD1222 vaccination. The CDR3, as DNA: TGTGCCAGCAGCTTATTCCGGGGTGGTAGGGCGCGCACTGAAGCTTTCTTT. Translated: CASSLFRGGRARTEAFF.